Listed here are 28 T cell receptor beta chains from one sample, sequenced in a study of blood T cell repertoires in COVID-19. Assay: immunoSEQ multiplex PCR; the TCRdb copy retains only in-frame clones and omits some. The repertoire holds 110,000 or so clones, 65% to 80% seen once, with about 6.8% in the top ten. Sequencing was done on a sample of peripheral blood. The receptor set was obtained from a man between 65 and 85 years old with acute or convalescent COVID-19.

This chain uses TRBV3-1 (or the pseudogene TRBV3-2) with TRBJ2-1; 10 bases match TRBD2. Germline trimming cut 1 base from V and 1 base from J; bases unmatched to any gene: 10. Per the germline V gene, CDR1 is LGHDT and CDR2 is YNNKEL (reference sequence). The CDR3 consists of 19 residues. Here the CDR3 DNA reads TGTGCCAGCAGCCAAGCCCAGGGAGTAGCGGGAGGTTCCTACAATGAGCAGTTCTTC. Protein: CASSQAQGVAGGSYNEQFF.

The J gene is TRBJ1-3, the V gene TRBV7-3; 9 positions match TRBD1. V lost 2 bases and J lost 6; bases outside the gene matches: 5. The germline gives CDR1 SGHTA, CDR2 FQGTGA. The length of the CDR3 is 15 residues. This CDR3 reads CASSLGQGFLNTIYF. In nucleotides, the CDR3 is TGTGCCAGCAGCTTAGGACAGGGGTTCCTAAACACCATATATTTT.

The chain recombines TRBV21-1 with TRBJ2-1; the table assigns TRBD1, which was not confirmed against the DNA. TRBV21-1 is a pseudogene. This CDR3 comprises 15 residues. The CDR3 loop reads CASSTPWDRYNEQFF. The CDR3 DNA reads TGTGCCAGCAGCACCCCGTGGGACAGATACAATGAGCAGTTCTTC.

This chain uses TRBV3-1 (or the pseudogene TRBV3-2) with TRBJ1-1; D may be TRBD1 (5 bases). Trimming took 4 bases from V and 1 from J, leaving 19 bases between them. Germline loops: CDR1 LGHDT, CDR2 YNNKEL (reference sequence). The CDR3 length is 17 residues. The CDR3 DNA sequence: TGTGCCAGCAGCCCCCACATCGGGACTCCTTCGAACACTGAAGCTTTCTTT. Translation gives CASSPHIGTPSNTEAFF.

The chain couples TRBV5-1 to TRBJ2-1, with D maybe TRBD2 (5 bases). The CDR3 sequence is 12 residues long. In germline, CDR1 is SGHRS, CDR2 YFSETQ. V shed 2 bases and J shed 5 bases, with 5 bases lying between them. The CDR3 region is CASSFGDNEQFF. In nucleotides, the CDR3 is TGCGCCAGCAGCTTCGGGGACAATGAGCAGTTCTTC.

This clone appeared a single time. Other DNA sequences of this sample code for an identical CDR3. This sequence joins TRBV9 and TRBJ2-3; D uncertain. The germline V and J ends were trimmed by 0 bases and 3 bases, with 5 bases remaining between them. The CDR3 sequence is 13 residues long. CDR1 and CDR2 from the germline V gene are SGDLS and YYNGEE. CDR3 nucleotide sequence: TGTGCCAGCAGCGTAGTCCTGACAGATACGCAGTATTTT. It is translated as CASSVVLTDTQYF.

V usage is TRBV28 and J usage is TRBJ2-7; D possibly corresponds to TRBD2 (6 bases). The CDR3 length is 12 residues. V was trimmed by 5 bases and J by 6 bases, leaving 11 bases between them. Per germline, CDR1 MDHEN and CDR2 SYDVKM. CDR3 DNA sequence: TGTGCCAGCAGTCTCGGGACTCCCGAGCAGTACTTC. Residues: CASSLGTPEQYF.

The J gene is TRBJ2-4, the V gene TRBV5-4, with TRBD1 matching 10 bases. This CDR3 has 19 amino acids. Germline V CDR1 and CDR2: SGHNT, YYREEE (reference sequence). Trimming at V came to 4 bases and at J to 0 bases, leaving 13 bases not matched to a gene. The CDR3 nucleotides read TGTGCCAGCAGCGGGGGTACGACAGGGGGCAACCTAGCCAAAAACATTCAGTACTTC. Protein sequence: CASSGGTTGGNLAKNIQYF.

J is TRBJ2-5 and V is TRBV2; D is unresolved. Germline V gene lookup returns CDR1 SNHLY and CDR2 FYNNEI. V lost 2 bases and J 4 bases, leaving 5 bases between the germline ends. This CDR3 comprises 12 residues. CDR3 bases: TGTGCCAGCAGTGAAAACGGAGAGACCCAGTACTTC. Amino acid sequence: CASSENGETQYF. Combining the CDR3 with reference TRBV2 and TRBJ2-5 gives the whole variable domain EPEVTQTPSHQVTQMGQEVILRCVPISNHLYFYWYRQILGQKVEFLVSFYNNEISEKSEIFDDQFSVERPDGSNFTLKIRSTKLEDSAMYFCASSENGETQYFGPGTRLLVL.

The rearrangement joins TRBV5-1 to TRBJ2-3; 14 nucleotides agree with TRBD2. Germline trimming cut 4 bases from V and 2 bases from J; bases unmatched to any gene: 6. Germline CDR1 and CDR2: SGHRS and YFSETQ. CDR3 length: 17 amino acids. In DNA, the CDR3 is TGCGCCAGCAGCGGGGGACTAGCGGGAGTGAACACAGATACGCAGTATTTT. It codes for CASSGGLAGVNTDTQYF.

The chain joins TRBV19 to TRBJ2-1; D is ambiguous. The CDR3 length is 12 residues. The germline V gene encodes CDR1 LNHDA and CDR2 SQIVND (reference sequence). V lost 3 bases, J lost 6 bases, and 6 bases lay in between. The chain's CDR3 is CASSIPPNEQFF. DNA of the CDR3: TGTGCCAGTAGTATTCCTCCCAATGAGCAGTTCTTC.

V and J are TRBV5-4 and TRBJ1-1; D uncertain. The V end was cut by 4 bases, the J end by 8 bases, with 15 bases between. Germline CDR1 is SGHNT and CDR2 is YYREEE (reference sequence). This CDR3 comprises 13 residues. Here the CDR3 DNA reads TGTGCCAGCAGCCTGGGCACGGGGTGGGAAGCTTTCTTT. As protein: CASSLGTGWEAFF.

This clone appeared a single time. This rearrangement joins TRBV15 to TRBJ1-1; the match to TRBD1 covers 7 bases. The J segment lost 7 bases and the V segment lost 0 bases, leaving 5 bases of the junction unmatched. This CDR3 is built from 14 residues. The germline V gene encodes CDR1 LNHNV and CDR2 YYDKDF (reference sequence). CDR3: CATSRDWQGGEAFF. The CDR3 nucleotides read TGTGCCACCAGCAGAGATTGGCAGGGGGGTGAAGCTTTCTTT.

The chain joins TRBV4-3 to TRBJ2-2; D possibly corresponds to TRBD2 (5 bases). V lost 6 bases to trimming and J lost 0 bases, with 8 bases between them. CDR3 size: 14 residues. Per germline, CDR1 LGHNA and CDR2 YSLEER. The chain's CDR3 is CASREGSNTGELFF. CDR3 bases: TGCGCCAGCAGAGAGGGATCGAACACCGGGGAGCTGTTTTTT.

The chain links TRBV4-3 to TRBJ2-7; 9 bases match TRBD1. The junction had 7 bases not matched to a gene; V was cut back by 3 bases and J by 4 bases. Germline V gives CDR1 LGHNA, CDR2 YSLEER. This CDR3 comprises 15 residues. The CDR3 loop is CASSHQGGQGYEQYF. The DNA of the CDR3 is TGCGCCAGCAGCCACCAAGGGGGACAGGGTTACGAGCAGTACTTC.

The rearrangement uses TRBV18 and TRBJ2-1, with D hard to call. Germline CDR1 is KGHSH and CDR2 is LQKENI. Trimming removed 3 bases at V and 4 bases at J, with 13 bases between. The CDR3 loop spans 15 amino acids. The CDR3 region has the DNA TGTGCCAGCTCACCCCCCGGGTTCAGTTACAATGAGCAGTTCTTC. It encodes CASSPPGFSYNEQFF.

The chain uses TRBV2 and TRBJ2-4, with TRBD2 as a possible D gene (6 bases). The CDR3 runs 14 residues. V dropped 7 bases and J dropped 1 base, with 11 bases sitting between them. Germline CDR1 and CDR2: SNHLY and FYNNEI. The CDR3 DNA follows: TGTGCCAGCACCTGGGGGGAGGCCAAAAACATTCAGTACTTC. This translates into CASTWGEAKNIQYF. Full variable domain (remainder filled in from reference TRBV2 and TRBJ2-4): EPEVTQTPSHQVTQMGQEVILRCVPISNHLYFYWYRQILGQKVEFLVSFYNNEISEKSEIFDDQFSVERPDGSNFTLKIRSTKLEDSAMYFCASTWGEAKNIQYFGAGTRLSVL.

V and J are TRBV11-2 and TRBJ1-3; D not resolved. Looked up from germline, CDR1 is SGHAT and CDR2 is FQNNGV. This CDR3 comprises 18 residues. Trimming pared 0 bases from V and 0 bases from J, leaving 15 bases between. The CDR3: CASSLDRWGDTSGNTIYF. In DNA, the CDR3 is TGTGCCAGCAGCTTAGATCGCTGGGGAGACACCTCTGGAAACACCATATATTTT.

V and J are TRBV6-5 and TRBJ2-2; 9 bases align to TRBD2. The trim removed 0 bases at V and 9 bases at J, leaving 5 bases unmatched. CDR1 is MNHEY, CDR2 SVGAGI, per germline. This CDR3 is built from 15 residues. As DNA, the CDR3 is TGTGCCAGCAGTTACTCGGCTAGCGGGATCCGGGAGCTGTTTTTT. Protein product: CASSYSASGIRELFF.

V gene TRBV27 combines with J gene TRBJ2-3, with TRBD2 matching 11 bases. CDR1 and CDR2 (germline): MNHEY, SMNVEV (reference sequence). The junction had 8 bases not matched to a gene; V was cut back by 5 bases and J by 4 bases. The CDR3 totals 16 residues. The chain's CDR3 is CASSPLAGGVSDTQYF. For the CDR3, the DNA is TGTGCCAGCAGTCCGCTAGCGGGGGGCGTGTCAGATACGCAGTATTTT.

V gene TRBV5-4 combines with J gene TRBJ1-1, with 9 bases lining up with TRBD1. V lost 4 bases to trimming and J lost 5 bases; unmatched junction nucleotides: 12. Germline CDR1 and CDR2: SGHNT and YYREEE (reference sequence). The CDR3 has 16 residues. As DNA, the CDR3 is TGTGCCAGCAGCCCTCCCGGGACAGGGATACGAACTGAAGCTTTCTTT. Residues: CASSPPGTGIRTEAFF.

CDR3 nucleotides: TGTGCCAGCAGTCGAATACAGGGGGCGAACACTGAAGCTTTCTTT. Amino acids: CASSRIQGANTEAFF. The chain is built from TRBV6-5 and TRBJ1-1; the match to TRBD1 covers 9 bases. Trimming cost V 5 bases and J 1 base; bases outside gene matches: 5. The CDR3 contains 15 residues. Looked up from germline, CDR1 is MNHEY and CDR2 is SVGAGI.

This rearrangement joins TRBV28 to TRBJ2-7; D might be TRBD1 (6 bases). Germline V gene sequence: CDR1 MDHEN, CDR2 SYDVKM. V was cut by 6 bases and J by 2 bases, with 11 bases left in between. The CDR3 totals 13 residues. The CDR3 coding sequence is TGTGCCAGCAGGACGGGACACACCTACGAGCAGTACTTC. It is translated as CASRTGHTYEQYF.

V is TRBV6-5 and J is TRBJ1-6; D remains ambiguous. There are 16 residues in the CDR3. CDR1 is MNHEY, CDR2 SVGAGI, per germline. The ends were cut back, 2 bases at V and 0 bases at J, with 8 bases in the middle. In DNA form, the CDR3 reads TGTGCCAGCAGTTACAGCCGGAGCTCCTATAATTCACCCCTCCACTTT. The encoded protein is CASSYSRSSYNSPLHF.

The chain recombines TRBV25-1 with TRBJ1-1, with a weak D call TRBD1 (6 bases). With 2 bases removed from V and 1 base from J, the gap between germline ends came to 11 bases. There are 15 residues in the CDR3. Germline loops: CDR1 MGHDK, CDR2 SYGVNS. The CDR3 nucleotides are TGTGCCAGCAGTGAACCGACAGGTCCGAACACTGAAGCTTTCTTT. It is translated as CASSEPTGPNTEAFF.

V gene TRBV10-3 combines with J gene TRBJ1-2; TRBD1 agrees at 10 bases. V lost 6 bases, J lost 3 bases, and 10 bases stayed unmatched. Germline values: CDR1 ENHRY, CDR2 SYGVKD. The CDR3 length is 16 residues. The CDR3 sequence is CAIRGGTGALDYGYTF. DNA for the CDR3: TGTGCCATCAGGGGAGGGACAGGGGCCCTCGACTATGGCTACACCTTC.

Here the CDR3 DNA reads TGCAGCGTTCCCTGGGGAGGAGAGACCCAGTACTTC. Protein product: CSVPWGGETQYF. The V call is TRBV29-1, the J call TRBJ2-5, with D maybe TRBD2 (6 bases). Trimming cost V 5 bases and J 4 bases, with 11 bases left between them. Germline V gives CDR1 SQVTM, CDR2 ANQGSEA. The CDR3 is 12 residues long.

This clone showed up just a few times. This rearrangement joins TRBV5-1 to TRBJ1-1; maybe TRBD1 (6 bases). Germline CDR1 is SGHRS and CDR2 is YFSETQ. The CDR3 length is 14 residues. V lost 3 bases to trimming and J lost 4 bases, with 13 bases between them. The CDR3 reads CASSSAGQGTEAFF. In DNA, the CDR3 is TGCGCCAGCAGCTCAGCGGGACAAGGCACTGAAGCTTTCTTT. Based on the CDR3 plus reference TRBV5-1 and TRBJ1-1, the full variable domain is KAGVTQTPRYLIKTRGQQVTLSCSPISGHRSVSWYQQTPGQGLQFLFEYFSETQRNKGNFPGRFSGRQFSNSRSEMNVSTLELGDSALYLCASSSAGQGTEAFFGQGTRLTVV.